This paragraph covers one T cell receptor beta chain sequence. As yet, its antigen is unknown. A multiplex PCR was run with 60 Vbeta primers and 13 Jbeta primers. TCRdb's copy holds only in-frame clones and misses some; the assay was immunoSEQ multiplex PCR. The data show approximately 130,000 clones, approximately 85% seen once. The CDR3 length is 16 residues. Germline assignment: CDR1 SGDLS and CDR2 YYNGEE. Losses at the gene ends were 0 bases for V and 4 bases for J; bases not matched to a gene: 4. These data belong to a study of cytomegalovirus exposure and HLA in healthy donors. General observations from the study: Most of the TCR beta V segments (in an earlier analysis) were productive either about 90% or about 30% of the time.

Sequenced material: PBMCs. This TCR came from a woman aged 30 to 39 in good health and CMV-seropositive. The chain recombines TRBV9 with TRBJ2-1; 10 bases map to TRBD2. CDR3 DNA sequence: TGTGCCAGCAGCGTAGAAGCGGGGGGGGCATACAATGAGCAGTTCTTC. Its protein product is CASSVEAGGAYNEQFF.